The 21 T cell receptor beta chains below were found in one sample sequenced in a study of lymphopenia after photon versus proton radiotherapy. Profiling relied on immunoSEQ multiplex PCR, and the TCRdb table lists in-frame clones only, not all of them. The sample yields more than 70,000 clones, around 80% seen once. The sequencing used peripheral blood, collected from a patient treated with proton-based radiotherapy. Receptor source: a man aged 55 to 70 with pancreatic cancer.

V and J are TRBV7-9 and TRBJ2-7, with 12 nucleotides matching TRBD2. The CDR3 is 15 amino acids. Looked up from germline, CDR1 is SEHNR and CDR2 is FQNEAQ (reference sequence). J gave up 4 bases and V 5 bases, and 6 bases lay outside the gene matches. The CDR3 region has the DNA TGTGCCAGCAGCGGACTAGCGGGAACGAGGTACGAGCAGTACTTC. The encoded protein is CASSGLAGTRYEQYF.

V is TRBV18 and J is TRBJ1-1, with D tentatively TRBD1 (6 bases). The CDR3 has 15 amino acids. The germline gives CDR1 KGHSH, CDR2 LQKENI. Trimming removed 6 bases from V and 0 bases from J, with 14 bases in between. CDR3 residues: CASSSGTTLNTEAFF. The CDR3 DNA follows: TGTGCCAGCTCCTCCGGGACAACTCTGAACACTGAAGCTTTCTTT.

The CDR3 DNA follows: TGTGCCAGCAGCTGGAGGACTAGTACAGATACGCAGTATTTT. It specifies CASSWRTSTDTQYF. The genes are TRBV7-2 and TRBJ2-3, with 7 bases aligning to TRBD2. Germline V CDR1 and CDR2: SGHTA, FQGNSA. The V and J ends lost 4 bases and 3 bases, in that order; junction bases with no gene match: 4. This CDR3 has 14 residues.

This clone has a handful of counts. The gene calls are TRBV19 and TRBJ2-4, with D tentatively TRBD1 (5 bases). V lost 5 bases and J 8 bases, leaving 10 bases between the germline ends. Germline-derived CDR1 and CDR2 are LNHDA and SQIVND (reference sequence). The CDR3 has 12 amino acids. For the CDR3, the DNA is TGTGCCAGTAGTCGACGCAGGGACATTCAGTACTTC. Its protein is CASSRRRDIQYF.

The chain couples TRBV19 to TRBJ2-1, with 12 nucleotides matching TRBD2. The CDR3 has 15 amino acids. CDR1 and CDR2 (germline): LNHDA, SQIVND (reference sequence). V lost 8 bases to trimming and J lost 6 bases; unmatched junction nucleotides: 8. This CDR3 is CASSQGLAGPNEQFF. The CDR3 coding sequence is TGTGCCAGTTCACAGGGACTAGCGGGTCCCAATGAGCAGTTCTTC.

The V gene is TRBV28, the J gene TRBJ2-5; D possibly corresponds to TRBD2 (6 bases). V lost 6 bases to trimming and J lost 5 bases, with 13 bases between them. Germline loops: CDR1 MDHEN, CDR2 SYDVKM. This CDR3 is 13 amino acids long. As DNA, the CDR3 is TGTGCCAGCAGCCTAGCGTCGGCGGAGACCCAGTACTTC. It yields the protein CASSLASAETQYF.

This clone occurred a few times. This chain links TRBV11-2 with TRBJ1-2; D remains ambiguous. The ends were cut back, 4 bases at V and 8 bases at J, with 14 bases in the middle. Germline values: CDR1 SGHAT, CDR2 FQNNGV. The CDR3 runs 13 residues. CDR3 protein: CASSSARTGGYTF. In DNA form, the CDR3 reads TGTGCCAGCAGCTCAGCGAGGACTGGCGGCTACACCTTC.

The CDR3 coding sequence is TGTGCCAGTAGTACCCCCGGGACAGGGCCCTCTGGCTACACCTTC. This gives the protein CASSTPGTGPSGYTF. The genes are TRBV19 and TRBJ1-2; 9 nucleotides align to TRBD1. The CDR3 sequence is 15 residues long. The V and J ends lost 4 bases and 7 bases, in that order; junction bases with no gene match: 10. The germline gives CDR1 LNHDA, CDR2 SQIVND (reference sequence). The whole variable domain, filled in from reference TRBV19 and TRBJ1-2, reads DGGITQSPKYLFRKEGQNVTLSCEQNLNHDAMYWYRQDPGQGLRLIYYSQIVNDFQKGDIAEGYSVSREKKESFPLTVTSAQKNPTAFYLCASSTPGTGPSGYTFGSGTRLTVV.

J is TRBJ2-7 and V is TRBV7-8; no firm D call. CDR3 length: 15 residues. Germline CDR1 SGHVS, CDR2 FQNEAQ. V gave up 0 bases and J gave up 5 bases, with 14 bases separating them. Here the CDR3 reads CASSLALSPENEQYF. DNA for the CDR3: TGTGCCAGCAGCTTAGCGCTCTCCCCGGAGAACGAGCAGTACTTC.

This clone was observed a few times. V is TRBV7-9 and J is TRBJ2-7; D remains ambiguous. The germline V gene has CDR1 SEHNR and CDR2 FQNEAQ (reference sequence). V gave up 4 bases and J gave up 2 bases, with 12 bases separating them. The CDR3 covers 14 residues. CDR3 residues: CASSYGQPPYEQYF. The CDR3 DNA is TGTGCCAGCAGCTATGGGCAGCCGCCCTACGAGCAGTACTTC. Full variable domain (missing parts from reference TRBV7-9 and TRBJ2-7): DTGVSQNPRHKITKRGQNVTFRCDPISEHNRLYWYRQTLGQGPEFLTYFQNEAQLEKSRLLSDRFSAERPKGSFSTLEIQRTEQGDSAMYLCASSYGQPPYEQYFGPGTRLTVT.

In its sample, this clone is medium-sized (0.01 to 0.1%). The chain has TRBV30 and TRBJ2-2; D unresolved. Looked up from germline, CDR1 is GTSNPN and CDR2 is SVGIG (reference sequence). The CDR3 is 14 amino acids. With 5 bases removed from V and 4 bases from J, the gap between germline ends came to 14 bases. Here the CDR3 reads CAWASRSGTGELFF. In nucleotides, the CDR3 is TGTGCCTGGGCAAGCAGGAGTGGCACCGGGGAGCTGTTTTTT.

The chain is built from TRBV20-1 and TRBJ2-5; the D is unclear. The length of the CDR3 is 11 residues. Germline V lookup: CDR1 DFQATT, CDR2 SNEGSKA (reference sequence). Trimming shortened V by 7 bases and J by 2 bases, and 8 bases separated the two germline ends. The CDR3 DNA follows: TGCAGTGGGGGTCATCAAGAGACCCAGTACTTC. Amino acid sequence: CSGGHQETQYF.

The rearrangement links TRBV10-1 to TRBJ1-4; D possibly corresponds to TRBD1 (5 bases). V gave up 3 bases and J gave up 7 bases, with 27 bases separating them. Germline V lookup: CDR1 WNHNN, CDR2 SYGVQD (reference sequence). This CDR3 comprises 19 residues. The CDR3 DNA is TGCGCCAGCAGTGATTCCGGGGGGGGACGGAGAAGGAAAATTGAAAAACTGTTTTTT. It is translated as CASSDSGGGRRRKIEKLFF.

The sample holds one count of this clone. The chain employs TRBV5-1 and TRBJ2-7; TRBD1 is a possible D gene (6 bases). Germline CDR1 SGHRS, CDR2 YFSETQ. The V and J ends lost 4 bases and 0 bases respectively, with 17 bases between them. This CDR3 contains 16 residues. The CDR3 sequence: CASSLAGQPTSYEQYF. DNA for the CDR3: TGCGCCAGCAGCCTTGCCGGACAGCCCACCTCCTACGAGCAGTACTTC.

The chain employs TRBV28 and TRBJ2-3, with a tentative D call TRBD2 (6 bases). The CDR3 runs 17 residues. V dropped 6 bases and J dropped 0 bases, with 19 bases sitting between them. CDR1 is MDHEN, CDR2 SYDVKM, per germline. The CDR3 reads CASRALFGGASTDTQYF. Written as DNA, the CDR3 is TGTGCCAGCAGGGCCCTTTTTGGCGGGGCTAGCACAGATACGCAGTATTTT.

In its sample, this clone was seen once. V usage is TRBV29-1 and J usage is TRBJ2-1; D unclear. Germline loops: CDR1 SQVTM, CDR2 ANQGSEA. Trimming shortened V by 3 bases and J by 7 bases, and 13 bases separated the two germline ends. The CDR3 runs to 13 residues. Here the CDR3 DNA reads TGCAGCGTTGACCGGAACAGCAATAATGAGCAGTTCTTC. Translating gives CSVDRNSNNEQFF.

The CDR3, as DNA: TGTGCCAGCGGAAGTACTAGCGGGGGCTCCTACAATGAGCAGTTCTTC. This encodes CASGSTSGGSYNEQFF. This chain uses TRBV7-8 with TRBJ2-1; 11 bases fit TRBD2. V was clipped by 8 bases and J by 0 bases; unmatched bases: 6. This CDR3 region has 16 residues. Germline V gene sequence: CDR1 SGHVS, CDR2 FQNEAQ.

The CDR3 nucleotides are TGTGCCAGCAGTTTAGGAGATACGCAGTATTTT. It specifies CASSLGDTQYF. The chain couples TRBV27 to TRBJ2-3; D gene ambiguous. This CDR3 spans 11 amino acids. The germline V gene has CDR1 MNHEY and CDR2 SMNVEV (reference sequence). The V and J ends lost 2 bases and 5 bases respectively, with 2 bases between them.

The V gene is TRBV7-2, the J gene TRBJ2-5; TRBD2 matches 8 bases. The V gene's germline CDR1 is SGHTA and CDR2 FQGNSA. V gave up 6 bases and J gave up 5 bases; unmatched junction bases: 14. The CDR3 runs 16 residues. The CDR3 loop reads CASRPGGAGKVETQYF. The CDR3 bases are TGTGCCAGCAGACCGGGGGGGGCAGGGAAGGTGGAGACCCAGTACTTC.

The rearrangement joins TRBV10-3 to TRBJ2-2; TRBD1 matches at 8 bases. The CDR3 sequence is 15 residues long. The V segment lost 5 bases and the J segment 0 bases; nucleotides outside the gene matches: 2. Germline V gene lookup returns CDR1 ENHRY and CDR2 SYGVKD. CDR3 sequence: CAISPRGPNTGELFF. In nucleotides, the CDR3 is TGTGCCATCAGTCCCAGGGGGCCGAACACCGGGGAGCTGTTTTTT.

The J gene is TRBJ2-2, the V gene TRBV5-4, with 12 bases identical to TRBD2. Germline V gives CDR1 SGHNT, CDR2 YYREEE (reference sequence). V shed 4 bases and J 6 bases; nucleotides not matched to a gene: 7. The CDR3 length is 16 residues. The CDR3 coding sequence is TGTGCCAGCAGCCAGGGACTAGCGGGTACACCCGGGGAGCTGTTTTTT. It codes for CASSQGLAGTPGELFF.